What follows are 28 T cell receptor beta chains derived from one specimen sequenced in a study of identical twins. TCRdb analysed the 5' RACE reads with MiXCR anew, one entry per CDR3 protein. The sample lists 450,000 or so distinct CDR3 sequences, approximately 25% occurring once. The same data also went into a second study, on T cells expressing NK-cell markers.

The sample consisted of CD4+ T cells sorted from blood. These TCRs come from a woman aged 18-30 years in good health.

This chain joins TRBV6-5 and TRBJ1-1; no firm D call. The CDR3 sequence is 14 residues long. The germline gives CDR1 MNHEY, CDR2 SVGAGI. V was trimmed by 2 bases and J by 3 bases, leaving 10 bases between them. As DNA, the CDR3 is TGTGCCAGCAGTTACCTGGGGAGGGACACTGAAGCTTTCTTT. Its translation is CASSYLGRDTEAFF.

V gene TRBV5-6 combines with J gene TRBJ2-3, with 11 positions matching TRBD2. Per the germline V gene, CDR1 is SGHDT and CDR2 is YYEEEE. V gave up 2 bases and J gave up 2 bases; unmatched junction bases: 4. The CDR3 contains 16 residues. The CDR3 DNA is TGTGCCAGCAGCTTTAGCGGGAGGGCCAACACAGATACGCAGTATTTT. It encodes CASSFSGRANTDTQYF.

This clonotype was detected only a few times. The CDR3 DNA reads TGCAGTGCTAGCTCCTGGGATCAGGGCGGCGAGCAGTACTTC. Protein sequence: CSASSWDQGGEQYF. The rearrangement links TRBV20-1 to TRBJ2-7; TRBD1 is a possible D gene (5 bases). Germline V lookup: CDR1 DFQATT, CDR2 SNEGSKA (reference sequence). This CDR3 is built from 14 residues. Deletions cut 3 bases from V and 6 bases from J, with 18 bases between.

The rearrangement links TRBV25-1 to TRBJ2-4; D could derive from TRBD1 or TRBD2 (5 bases each). Trimming removed 4 bases from V and 7 bases from J, with 26 bases in between. Germline CDR1 reads MGHDK; CDR2 reads SYGVNS. The CDR3 spans 18 residues. The CDR3 region is CASSGASRMGVEYNIQYF. The DNA of the CDR3 is TGTGCCAGCAGTGGGGCCTCCCGTATGGGGGTCGAATATAACATTCAGTACTTC.

This clonotype was seen a handful of times. The chain couples TRBV20-1 to TRBJ2-4; no definite D call. Trimming took off 3 bases at V and 6 bases at J, with 9 bases between the two ends. The CDR3 is 12 residues long. Looked up from germline, CDR1 is DFQATT and CDR2 is SNEGSKA (reference sequence). The CDR3: CSASNPGNIQYF. CDR3 bases: TGCAGTGCTAGTAACCCCGGAAACATTCAGTACTTC.

This clonotype was counted many times. This rearrangement joins TRBV10-3 to TRBJ1-2; tentative D call: TRBD1 (5 bases). The CDR3 has 16 residues. The germline CDR1 and CDR2 sequences are ENHRY and SYGVKD. Deletions cut 4 bases from V and 0 bases from J, with 15 bases between. This chain's CDR3 is CAISGDRGHANYGYTF. Here the CDR3 DNA reads TGTGCCATCAGTGGGGACCGGGGTCACGCTAACTATGGCTACACCTTC.

This clonotype came up a few times. This chain connects TRBV4-2 to TRBJ2-1; D possibly corresponds to TRBD2 (7 bases). V gave up 2 bases and J gave up 3 bases, with 20 bases separating them. CDR3 length equals 18 residues. Germline CDR1 reads LGHNA; CDR2 reads YNFKEQ. CDR3 bases: TGTGCCAGCAGCCAAACGTCCGGGGGGACACCCCTCTACAATGAGCAGTTCTTC. This codes for CASSQTSGGTPLYNEQFF.

This clonotype was detected a few times. In DNA, the CDR3 is TGCGCCAGCAGCCCTGGGACTAGCGGGGAGCAGTTCTTC. It translates to CASSPGTSGEQFF. This rearrangement joins TRBV5-1 to TRBJ2-1, with TRBD2 matching 12 bases. Germline CDR1 is SGHRS and CDR2 is YFSETQ. V lost 4 bases, J lost 10 bases, and 3 bases stayed unmatched. The CDR3 sequence is 13 residues long.

The V call is TRBV5-1, the J call TRBJ2-1; TRBD2 matches 14 bases. This CDR3 contains 17 residues. V was clipped by 4 bases and J by 6 bases; unmatched bases: 9. Germline V gene data show CDR1 as SGHRS and CDR2 as YFSETQ. CDR3 sequence reads: CASSPGGTSGSFNEQFF. The CDR3 DNA reads as TGCGCCAGCAGCCCAGGGGGGACTAGCGGGAGTTTCAATGAGCAGTTCTTC.

The rearrangement joins TRBV5-6 to TRBJ1-1; D ambiguous. Trimming removed 2 bases from V and 6 bases from J, with 11 bases in between. The CDR3 spans 13 residues. CDR1 and CDR2 (germline): SGHDT, YYEEEE. CDR3 residues: CASSFGVRPEAFF. The CDR3 DNA sequence: TGTGCCAGCAGCTTTGGGGTTAGACCTGAAGCTTTCTTT. The full variable domain, in which reference TRBV5-6 and TRBJ1-1 provide the parts outside the CDR3, is DAGVTQSPTHLIKTRGQQVTLRCSPKSGHDTVSWYQQALGQGPQFIFQYYEEEERQRGNFPDRFSGHQFPNYSSELNVNALLLGDSALYLCASSFGVRPEAFFGQGTRLTVV.

The chain combines TRBV5-1 with TRBJ1-6; a weak D match, TRBD1 (6 bases). The CDR3 consists of 15 residues. V was trimmed by 3 bases and J by 5 bases, leaving 12 bases between them. Germline loops: CDR1 SGHRS, CDR2 YFSETQ. The CDR3 sequence: CASSSGHQNNSPLHF. The DNA for the CDR3 is TGCGCCAGCAGCTCGGGACACCAAAATAATTCACCCCTCCACTTT.

Ten or more counts support this clonotype. The CDR3 region is CASLAGGGYNEQFF. In DNA, the CDR3 is TGTGCCAGCCTAGCGGGTGGGGGGTACAATGAGCAGTTCTTC. The chain links TRBV6-2 or TRBV6-3 to TRBJ2-1; TRBD2 agrees at 8 bases. The germline V gene encodes CDR1 MNHEY and CDR2 SVGEGT. After removal of 8 bases from V and 4 bases from J, the junction contained 7 bases not matched to a gene. CDR3 length equals 14 residues.

There are a few counts of this clonotype. The rearrangement links TRBV3-1 to TRBJ1-2, with a possible D match to TRBD1 (5 bases). With 4 bases removed from V and 0 bases from J, the gap between germline ends came to 9 bases. This CDR3 is built from 14 residues. Germline CDR1 reads LGHDT; CDR2 reads YNNKEL (reference sequence). In DNA form, the CDR3 reads TGTGCCAGCAGCCTGAGGGGAGCTAACTATGGCTACACCTTC. It encodes CASSLRGANYGYTF.

The chain recombines TRBV7-4 with TRBJ1-1; tentatively, D is TRBD1 (5 bases). Trimming took 4 bases from V and 4 from J, leaving 22 bases between them. CDR3 length: 17 amino acids. Germline-derived CDR1 and CDR2 are SGHVT and SQSDAQ. The DNA for the CDR3 is TGTGCCAGCAGCTGGACGTGGGCAGGGAAAGAAGTCACTGAAGCTTTCTTT. Encoded protein: CASSWTWAGKEVTEAFF.

The V call is TRBV6-1, the J call TRBJ1-6; 7 nucleotides line up with TRBD1. The J segment lost 5 bases and the V segment lost 7 bases, leaving 8 bases of the junction unmatched. Looked up from germline, CDR1 is MNHNS and CDR2 is SASEGT. This CDR3 is 15 amino acids long. The CDR3 DNA reads as TGTGCCAGCACCCGCAGGGACAGCAATAATTCACCCCTCCACTTT. It translates to CASTRRDSNNSPLHF.

This clonotype was recorded a few times. This chain joins TRBV7-8 and TRBJ2-1; perhaps TRBD2 as D (7 bases). The V end was cut by 1 base, the J end by 7 bases, with 14 bases between. The germline gives CDR1 SGHVS, CDR2 FQNEAQ. The CDR3 runs to 15 residues. CDR3 nucleotides: TGTGCCAGCAGCTTAGGGGGGGGGCTGAGAAATGAGCAGTTCTTC. This gives the protein CASSLGGGLRNEQFF.

The J gene is TRBJ2-5, the V gene TRBV24-1; D is uncertain. This CDR3 is 15 amino acids long. Trimming left V 4 bases short and J 2 bases short, with 13 bases between. Germline V CDR1 and CDR2: KGHDR, SFDVKD. As DNA, the CDR3 is TGTGCCACCAGTGACGGTAGTTTAGGGCAAGAGACCCAGTACTTC. Translating gives CATSDGSLGQETQYF.

This chain links TRBV7-3 with TRBJ2-3, with D possibly matching TRBD2 (5 bases). This CDR3 has 14 amino acids. V was clipped by 5 bases and J by 2 bases, with 11 bases between them. CDR1 is SGHTA and CDR2 is FQGTGA in the germline V gene. The DNA of the CDR3 is TGTGCCAGCAGCCGGAGGATGCTCACAGATACGCAGTATTTT. Translated: CASSRRMLTDTQYF.

This clonotype was observed a handful of times. V gene TRBV7-3 combines with J gene TRBJ2-7; 8 nucleotides match TRBD2. Unmatched junction bases numbered 7, after V lost 5 bases and J lost 4 bases. The CDR3 length is 14 residues. Germline CDR1 is SGHTA and CDR2 is FQGTGA. The CDR3 DNA reads TGTGCCAGCAGCCCCCTCGGGGGGGGTTACGAGCAGTACTTC. Its protein product is CASSPLGGGYEQYF.

The J gene is TRBJ2-7, the V gene TRBV13; D gene uncertain. The CDR3 consists of 14 residues. Trimming took 2 bases from V and 2 from J, leaving 10 bases between them. Germline V gene sequence: CDR1 PRHDT, CDR2 FYEKMQ (reference sequence). The CDR3 nucleotides read TGTGCCAGCAGCTTATCCGTCGGTGCCTACGAGCAGTACTTC. Translated: CASSLSVGAYEQYF.

The rearrangement links TRBV4-3 to TRBJ1-1; D is undetermined. The CDR3 sequence is 16 residues long. Germline V gives CDR1 LGHNA, CDR2 YSLEER. Trimming removed 0 bases at V and 4 bases at J, with 15 bases between. The CDR3, as DNA: TGCGCCAGCAGCCAAGATCCCGGGCGCATATTCACTGAAGCTTTCTTT. It encodes CASSQDPGRIFTEAFF.

CDR3 amino acids: CASSFQGGRTEAFF. The CDR3 DNA follows: TGTGCCAGCAGCTTTCAGGGGGGGAGGACTGAAGCTTTCTTT. The rearrangement links TRBV7-2 to TRBJ1-1; 7 nucleotides line up with TRBD1. The CDR3 is 14 residues long. V dropped 3 bases and J dropped 5; count of bases not matched to a gene: 6. The germline gives CDR1 SGHTA, CDR2 FQGNSA.

This rearrangement joins TRBV11-2 to TRBJ1-4; D is unclear. Germline lookup yields CDR1 SGHAT and CDR2 FQNNGV. The CDR3 spans 14 residues. V was shortened by 6 bases and J by 7 bases, with 15 bases between the two germline ends. The CDR3 sequence: CASSSTYGSEKLFF. CDR3 DNA: TGTGCCAGCAGTTCGACTTACGGCAGTGAAAAACTGTTTTTT.

The V gene is TRBV5-7, the J gene TRBJ2-4, with 7 bases that match TRBD1. TRBV5-7 is filed as an ORF, its function uncertain. V lost 4 bases and J lost 6; bases outside the gene matches: 13. CDR3 size: 16 residues. The CDR3 spells CASSLEYTGTANIQYF. CDR3 coding DNA: TGTGCCAGCAGCCTGGAATACACCGGGACAGCAAACATTCAGTACTTC.

This chain uses TRBV3-1 with TRBJ2-3; TRBD2 matches at 12 bases. The V gene's germline CDR1 is LGHDT and CDR2 YNNKEL (reference sequence). This CDR3 region has 17 residues. The trim removed 2 bases at V and 6 bases at J, leaving 9 bases unmatched. CDR3: CASSQWLAGGMADTQYF. The DNA for the CDR3 is TGTGCCAGCAGCCAATGGCTAGCGGGGGGGATGGCCGATACGCAGTATTTT.

This clonotype was found many times. A junction end diverges from the germline sequence, so it may reflect a read error. The J gene is TRBJ2-7, the V gene TRBV5-1; D assignment may be TRBD1 or TRBD2 (5 bases each). The CDR3 consists of 13 residues. Germline V gene data show CDR1 as SGHRS and CDR2 as YFSETQ. In nucleotides, the CDR3 is TGCGCCAGCAGCTCCGTCCCGGGACCAATTCCGGACTTC. It is translated as CASSSVPGPIPDF.

J is TRBJ1-6 and V is TRBV12-3 or TRBV12-4; unclear D gene. The CDR3 is 14 amino acids. The germline V and J ends were trimmed by 7 bases and 10 bases, with 17 bases remaining between them. CDR3 residues: CASTQDPPISPLHF. The CDR3, as DNA: TGTGCCAGCACCCAGGACCCTCCAATATCACCCCTCCACTTT.

The chain employs TRBV15 and TRBJ1-2; 7 positions match TRBD1. The CDR3 consists of 16 residues. Germline-derived CDR1 and CDR2 are LNHNV and YYDKDF (reference sequence). Losses at the gene ends were 3 bases for V and 3 bases for J; bases not matched to a gene: 10. CDR3 nucleotides: TGTGCCACCAGCAGTGCTACAGGGGAGACGTACTATGGCTACACCTTC. As protein: CATSSATGETYYGYTF.